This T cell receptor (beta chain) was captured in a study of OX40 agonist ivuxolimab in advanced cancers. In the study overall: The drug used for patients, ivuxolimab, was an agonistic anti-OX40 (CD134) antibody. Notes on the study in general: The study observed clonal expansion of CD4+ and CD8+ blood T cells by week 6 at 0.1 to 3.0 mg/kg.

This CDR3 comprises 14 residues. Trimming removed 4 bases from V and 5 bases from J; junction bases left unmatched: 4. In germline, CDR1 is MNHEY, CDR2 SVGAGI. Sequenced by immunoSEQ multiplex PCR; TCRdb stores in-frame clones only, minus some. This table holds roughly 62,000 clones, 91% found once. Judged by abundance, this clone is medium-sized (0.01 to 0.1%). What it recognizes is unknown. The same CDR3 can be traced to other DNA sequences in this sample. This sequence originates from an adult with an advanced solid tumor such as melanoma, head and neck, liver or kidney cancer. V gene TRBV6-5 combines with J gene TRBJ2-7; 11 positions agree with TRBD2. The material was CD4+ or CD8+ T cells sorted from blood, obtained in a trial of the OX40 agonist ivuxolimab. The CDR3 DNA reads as TGTGCCAGCAGTTTAGCGGGAGGGCCCAACGAGCAGTACTTC. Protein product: CASSLAGGPNEQYF.